This TCR beta chain was observed in a study of T-cell memory formation after mild COVID-19. CDR3 length equals 14 residues. Trimming took 5 bases from V and 2 from J, leaving 10 bases between them. Germline-derived CDR1 and CDR2 are SGHVS and FNYEAQ. Each CDR3 protein gets one entry after TCRdb re-called the 5' RACE reads with MiXCR. The sample has tens of thousands of distinct CDR3 sequences; about an eighth are singletons. Source material: PBMCs or a T cell subset sorted from them (not recorded which). V is TRBV7-6 and J is TRBJ1-3; perhaps TRBD1 as D (5 bases). The TCR was taken from an adult woman who had mild COVID-19 (a few samples of this study predate the infection). Cell type and time point are not known. The CDR3 loop reads CASSVPGTGNTIYF. The CDR3, as DNA: TGTGCCAGCAGCGTCCCAGGGACTGGAAACACCATATATTTT.